Given below is one T cell receptor (beta chain) in context. What it binds is unknown. Time point denoted: week 11, during vaccination. All doses held 300 ug of mutant IDH1 20-mer peptide, with topical imiquimod. Here immunoSEQ multiplex PCR was the method, and the copy in TCRdb shows in-frame clones only, minus some. The profile covers about 30,000 clones, with around 89% appearing a single time and around 20% taken by the ten largest. These data belong to a study of a mutant IDH1 vaccine in newly diagnosed glioma. The material sequenced was PBMCs, taken from a glioma patient whose treatment included an IDH1 peptide vaccine. The sequence came from a man aged 18 to 30 with glioma.

The CDR3 DNA sequence: TGTGCCAGCTCACCACCGGTCTGGCGGGAGTCCTACAATGAGCAGTTCTTC. It encodes CASSPPVWRESYNEQFF. The rearrangement uses TRBV18 and TRBJ2-1, with 7 bases lining up with TRBD2. J was trimmed by 1 base and V by 0 bases; bases with no gene match: 6. The CDR3 is 17 amino acids. CDR1 and CDR2 (germline): KGHSH, LQKENI.